The clone carrying this TCR beta chain showed up many times. Its antigen is still unknown. The source of the sample is a study of T cells in Graves' hyperthyroidism and ophthalmopathy. Study-wide results and caveats: Within blood appeared most thyroid clonotypes that had expanded above 0.001.

The CDR3 totals 15 residues. Germline CDR1 reads MNHEY; CDR2 reads SVGAGI. The V gene lost 0 bases and the J gene lost 4 bases, with 9 bases spanning the gap. Researchers took RNA transcripts and amplified the TCR beta CDR3 regions from them. TCR CDR3 regions were first amplified by RT-PCR with HTBI primers. One entry per CDR3 protein results from TCRdb running MiXCR on the multiplex PCR reads. Of some 510,000 distinct CDR3 sequences listed, under 25% are singletons. Graves' hyperthyroidism without ophthalmopathy progression within 18 months was termed stable. Diagnostic assessment was based on clinical symptoms, serum thyroxine and TRAb, thyroid ultrasound and orbital computed tomography. It was 10 ml of fresh peripheral blood that supplied the PBMCs.

This clonotype was obtained from a man aged 18-30 years with Graves' hyperthyroidism. The chain employs TRBV6-5 and TRBJ2-2, with a possible D match to TRBD1 (6 bases). The sequencing sample was made of blood. The CDR3 loop reads CASSYSGAVTGELFF. CDR3 nucleotides: TGTGCCAGCAGTTACTCGGGGGCGGTCACCGGGGAGCTGTTTTTT.